Listed below are T cell receptor beta chains from one sample, sequenced in a study of neurological immune-mediated disorders. A single record per CDR3 protein comes from TCRdb applying MiXCR to the 5' RACE reads. The table has 70,000 or so distinct CDR3 sequences, approximately 3.3% seen once. Sequencing was performed on PBMCs. All receptors come from a woman aged 50 to 60 with multiple sclerosis. Each CDR3 is given with its conserved first and last residue. D genes are given only for firm matches. Where a row states a size, it is once, few, many or the class of an expanded clone; other rows omit it.

j_call,v_call,clone_size,d_call,cdr3_nt,cdr3_aa
TRBJ2-5,TRBV2,many,NA,TGTGCCAGCAGCGTTCTGACGGGGGCAGAGACCCAGTACTTC,CASSVLTGAETQYF
TRBJ2-2,TRBV5-1,many,TRBD2,TGCGCCAGCAGCTTGGCCGGGAGCGGGGCCGGGGAGCTGTTTTTT,CASSLAGSGAGELFF
TRBJ1-1,TRBV28,many,NA,TGTGCCAGCAGTCAGGGAAGGAGGACTGAAGCTTTCTTT,CASSQGRRTEAFF
TRBJ1-6,TRBV5-1,many,TRBD1,TGCGCCAGCAGCTTGTTGTTCGTTGGACAGGGATTTTCACCCCTCCACTTT,CASSLLFVGQGFSPLHF
TRBJ2-2,TRBV5-5,many,NA,TGTGCCAGCAGCGGCACAGGGTCGAACACCGGGGAGCTGTTTTTT,CASSGTGSNTGELFF
TRBJ2-5,TRBV9,many,TRBD2,TGTGCCAGCAGCGCGGGGGGGGAACAAGAGACCCAGTACTTC,CASSAGGEQETQYF
TRBJ2-3,TRBV20-1,many,TRBD2,TGCAGTGCGAGACTAGCACCTACGCAGTATTTT,CSARLAPTQYF
TRBJ2-2,TRBV9,few,TRBD2,TGTGCCAGCAGCGTGAATCCTAGCGGGGGGGCGAACACCGGGGAGCTGTTTTTT,CASSVNPSGGANTGELFF
TRBJ2-7,TRBV7-2,many,NA,TGTGCCAGCAGTTCCTCAAGCGGAACCTACGAGCAGTACTTC,CASSSSSGTYEQYF
TRBJ1-1,TRBV11-3,many,NA,TGTGCCAGCATCGGACAGACCCCTGAAGCTTTCTTT,CASIGQTPEAFF
TRBJ2-7,TRBV5-1,many,NA,TGCGCCAGCAGCTTGGAGACAGCCTACGAGCAGTACTTC,CASSLETAYEQYF
TRBJ1-1,TRBV20-1,many,TRBD1,TGCAGTGCTAGAGGGGCTACAGGGGGCTGGAGCACTGAAGCTTTCTTT,CSARGATGGWSTEAFF
TRBJ2-1,TRBV7-2,many,NA,TGTGCCAGCAGCCCAGGGTCGGCCTACAATGAGCAGTTCTTC,CASSPGSAYNEQFF
TRBJ2-7,TRBV29-1,many,TRBD2,TGCAGCGTTCTTAGCGGGAGGGGCTACGAGCAGTACTTC,CSVLSGRGYEQYF
TRBJ2-7,TRBV18,many,NA,TGTGCCAGCTCTGTCGGGCTTCCCGAGCAGTACTTC,CASSVGLPEQYF
TRBJ2-7,TRBV7-2,many,TRBD2,TGTGCCAGCAGAGTTAGCGGGGGTACCTACGAGCAGTACTTC,CASRVSGGTYEQYF
TRBJ1-4,TRBV20-1,many,NA,TGCAGTGCTAGAGCGGATCTTCCAGGGTTTTTT,CSARADLPGFF
TRBJ1-1,TRBV7-2,many,NA,TGTGCCAGCAGCCGGGTGAGGGAAAAATTCTACACTGAAGCTTTCTTT,CASSRVREKFYTEAFF
TRBJ2-7,TRBV5-1,many,TRBD2,TGCGCCAGCAGCCTCCTAGCGGCCTCCTACGAGCAGTACTTC,CASSLLAASYEQYF
TRBJ1-1,TRBV6-5,many,NA,TGTGCCAGCAGAGTAGGGCCCAACACTGAAGCTTTCTTT,CASRVGPNTEAFF
TRBJ1-3,TRBV18,NA,NA,TGTGCCAGCTCACCGGAAACGCCAGCCTCTGGAAACACCATATATTTT,CASSPETPASGNTIYF
TRBJ1-2,TRBV12-3/TRBV12-4,many,NA,TGTGCCAGCAGTTTCGGAGGGCAGGAGGTAAACTATGGCTACACCTTC,CASSFGGQEVNYGYTF
TRBJ2-2,TRBV20-1,many,NA,TGCAGTGCTAGGCTAGCGCGAACCGGGGAGCTGTTTTTT,CSARLARTGELFF
TRBJ2-1,TRBV6-4,many,TRBD2,TGTGCCAGCAGTCCCCGGACTAGCGGGGACAATGAGCAGTTCTTC,CASSPRTSGDNEQFF
TRBJ1-5,TRBV7-2,many,NA,TGTGCCAGCAGCTTATATGGTGCAAATCAGCCCCAGCATTTT,CASSLYGANQPQHF
TRBJ2-1,TRBV12-3/TRBV12-4,few,NA,TGTGCCAGCAGTGAGAGCTCCTACAATGAGCAGTTCTTC,CASSESSYNEQFF
TRBJ2-3,TRBV6-5,many,NA,TGTGCCAGCAGCTCCGACAGGAGCACAGATACGCAGTATTTT,CASSSDRSTDTQYF
TRBJ1-1,TRBV20-1,many,TRBD1,TGCAGTGCTAGTGTGACAGGGGCCACTGAAGCTTTCTTT,CSASVTGATEAFF
TRBJ2-5,TRBV7-6,many,NA,TGTGCCAGCAGCTTAATTCGGGGTTGGGAGACCCAGTACTTC,CASSLIRGWETQYF
TRBJ2-3,TRBV6-5,many,TRBD2,TGTGCCAGCAGTTACTCGGGACTAAGGACAGATACGCAGTATTTT,CASSYSGLRTDTQYF
TRBJ2-3,TRBV24-1,many,TRBD1,TGTGCCACCCGGGACAGGGACACAGATACGCAGTATTTT,CATRDRDTDTQYF
TRBJ1-5,TRBV5-8,many,TRBD1,TGTGCCAGCAGCTTGGGGTATGGGTTGGGGACAGGGGCGAATCAGCCCCAGCATTTT,CASSLGYGLGTGANQPQHF
TRBJ2-5,TRBV6-6,once,TRBD2,TGTGACAGCAGACAACTTAGCGGGGGGGACTGGCGGACCCAGTACTTC,CDSRQLSGGDWRTQYF
TRBJ1-2,TRBV28,many,NA,TGTGCCAGCAGGGGCGCGGCAGGGCTTATCCATGGCTACACCTTC,CASRGAAGLIHGYTF
TRBJ2-1,TRBV9,many,TRBD2,TGTGCCAGCAGCGTGGTTCCGGGGGGCAATGAGCAGTTCTTC,CASSVVPGGNEQFF
TRBJ2-7,TRBV10-1,NA,NA,TGCGCCAGCAGTGAGCGCAGACTCGGTCAGCAGTACTTC,CASSERRLGQQYF
TRBJ2-1,TRBV15,many,NA,TGTGCCACCAGCAGCACTAGCTGGGGTGAGCAGTTCTTC,CATSSTSWGEQFF
TRBJ2-7,TRBV4-2,few,NA,TGTGCCAGCAGCCCGACTACACACTACGAGCAGTACTTC,CASSPTTHYEQYF
TRBJ2-7,TRBV5-1,many,NA,TGCGCCAGCAGCGGGGGGACGGAACGAGCAGGGCAGTACTTC,CASSGGTERAGQYF
TRBJ2-3,TRBV11-3,NA,NA,TGTGCCAGCAGCCCTCCGACCCGGACGGCGCAGTATTTT,CASSPPTRTAQYF
TRBJ2-4,TRBV19,many,TRBD2,TGTGCCAGTACCCCGGGACTAGCAAACATTCAGTACTTC,CASTPGLANIQYF
TRBJ2-1,TRBV12-3/TRBV12-4,many,NA,TGTGCCAGCAGTCCGGGCCCCGTGTACAATGAGCAGTTCTTC,CASSPGPVYNEQFF
TRBJ2-5,TRBV12-3/TRBV12-4,many,TRBD1,TGTGCCAGCAGTTTTGGGGGACAGGGGGGAGGTGAGACCCAGTACTTC,CASSFGGQGGGETQYF
TRBJ1-1,TRBV14,many,TRBD1,TGTGCCAGCAGCTCGGGACAGGGAACAATAGAAGCTTTCTTT,CASSSGQGTIEAFF
TRBJ1-3,TRBV3-1,many,NA,TGTGCCAGCAGCCAAGATCAACGGTTGAGCTCTGGAAACACCATATATTTT,CASSQDQRLSSGNTIYF
TRBJ2-1,TRBV7-2,many,NA,TGTGCCAGCAGCACCTACTCGGGGGCGTTTAATGAGCAGTTCTTC,CASSTYSGAFNEQFF
TRBJ2-2,TRBV7-6,many,TRBD2,TGTGCCAGCAGCTTATTGACGGGGGGAGCCGGGGAGCTGTTTTTT,CASSLLTGGAGELFF
TRBJ1-6,TRBV5-1,many,NA,TGCGCCAGCAGCTTGGCCGGAACGGTTGGCAATTCACCCCTCCACTTT,CASSLAGTVGNSPLHF
TRBJ2-5,TRBV15,many,TRBD1,TGTGCCACCAGCAGAGGGGACAGCCAGACAAACCTCCAAGAGACCCAGTACTTC,CATSRGDSQTNLQETQYF
TRBJ1-6,TRBV7-2,many,NA,TGTGCCAGCAGCTTAGGTGTGGGACATGGTTCACCCCTCCACTTT,CASSLGVGHGSPLHF